Following are 2 T cell receptor beta chains from one sample sequenced in a study of Ad26.COV2.S vaccination and SARS-CoV-2 variants. Libraries were prepared by immunoSEQ multiplex PCR; TCRdb keeps only in-frame clonotypes and omits some of them. This sample has fewer than 400,000 clones, with approximately 87% found just once. As to treatment: about 20 received Ad26.COV2.S at low or high dose, single or two shots; roughly five received placebo; per-sample allocation not given. Material that was analyzed had been drawn on day 63 after the first vaccine or placebo injection. The sequenced sample was peripheral blood, obtained in a trial of Ad26.COV2.S vaccine versus placebo. The source is a person aged 18-60 years who received the Ad26.COV2.S COVID-19 vaccine or a placebo.

This chain connects TRBV6-5 to TRBJ2-2; a possible D gene is TRBD1 (6 bases). The CDR3 has 15 residues. CDR1 and CDR2 (germline): MNHEY, SVGAGI. V dropped 0 bases and J dropped 4 bases, with 9 bases sitting between them. CDR3 loop: CASSYSGTITGELFF. Written as DNA, the CDR3 is TGTGCCAGCAGTTACTCGGGGACAATCACCGGGGAGCTGTTTTTT.

The rearrangement links TRBV7-8 to TRBJ2-1; D remains ambiguous. CDR1 and CDR2 from the germline V gene are SGHVS and FQNEAQ. V lost 8 bases, J lost 8 bases, and 13 bases lay in between. This CDR3 spans 12 amino acids. This CDR3 is CASGELSDEQFF. CDR3 DNA: TGTGCCAGCGGAGAACTATCCGATGAGCAGTTCTTC.